The 9 T cell receptor beta chains below were found in one sample sequenced in a study of shared clonotypes between healthy human individuals (dated by TCRdb to about 2020). Libraries were constructed by the immunoSEQ multiplex PCR assay. The immuneACCESS repertoire file appears here via TCRdb, limited to in-frame rearrangements. These files lack a portion of the clones; in checked studies, under half of the deficit traces to unresolved V genes, and the cause of the others is not known. This sample gives hundreds of thousands of clones in total; roughly three quarters of them show up just once. 12% of the sample rests with the top ten. The sample consisted of PBMCs. The receptors were gathered from a woman in her thirties or forties in good health. Some clones in this sample may be carry-over from other donors' samples.

J is TRBJ2-5 and V is TRBV30, with D possibly matching TRBD2 (5 bases). V was clipped by 2 bases and J by 5 bases, with 12 bases between them. The CDR3 consists of 13 residues. Germline V gene lookup returns CDR1 GTSNPN and CDR2 SVGIG (reference sequence). For the CDR3, the DNA is TGTGCCTGGAGTCAAAAGGGAGTGGAGACCCAGTACTTC. Residues: CAWSQKGVETQYF.

The rearrangement joins TRBV5-4 to TRBJ2-7, with 13 bases aligning to TRBD2. The CDR3 covers 16 residues. With 4 bases clipped from V and 4 bases from J, the junction kept 8 bases outside the gene matches. Per the germline V gene, CDR1 is SGHNT and CDR2 is YYREEE (reference sequence). CDR3 coding DNA: TGTGCCAGCAGCGAAGGACTAGCGGGAGCGGCGTACGAGCAGTACTTC. This encodes CASSEGLAGAAYEQYF.

The genes are TRBV4-1 and TRBJ1-2; tentative D call: TRBD1 (5 bases). V lost 5 bases and J lost 4, with 20 bases in between. The CDR3 has 16 amino acids. CDR1 is MGHRA, CDR2 YSYEKL, per germline. This CDR3 is CASSGATRGHPYGYTF. CDR3 DNA: TGCGCCAGCAGCGGAGCGACCCGAGGACACCCCTATGGCTACACCTTC.

V gene TRBV30 combines with J gene TRBJ2-1; 8 positions agree with TRBD1. The germline CDR1 and CDR2 sequences are GTSNPN and SVGIG (reference sequence). The CDR3 contains 15 residues. V lost 0 bases and J lost 10; bases outside the gene matches: 11. The CDR3 protein is CAWSVRGQVPGEQFF. The CDR3 DNA reads TGTGCCTGGAGTGTACGGGGACAGGTGCCAGGCGAGCAGTTCTTC.

This chain uses TRBV7-2 with TRBJ1-1, with D possibly being TRBD1 (5 bases). V dropped 6 bases and J dropped 4 bases, with 15 bases sitting between them. Germline V gene sequence: CDR1 SGHTA, CDR2 FQGNSA. The CDR3 extends over 14 amino acids. In DNA form, the CDR3 reads TGTGCCAGCAGGGGGGGAGGAAGTCGCACTGAAGCTTTCTTT. Protein sequence: CASRGGGSRTEAFF.

This clone occurred many times. V and J are TRBV7-8 and TRBJ2-1; D remains ambiguous. V was clipped by 1 base and J by 10 bases, with 11 bases between them. Germline CDR1 reads SGHVS; CDR2 reads FQNEAQ. This CDR3 comprises 13 residues. The DNA for the CDR3 is TGTGCCAGCAGCTTAGGGGCTCCGACGGAGCAGTTCTTC. Its translation: CASSLGAPTEQFF.

V and J are TRBV7-9 and TRBJ2-3; no definite D call. The V and J ends lost 2 bases and 6 bases respectively, with 3 bases between them. The CDR3 extends over 11 amino acids. Germline CDR1 reads SEHNR; CDR2 reads FQNEAQ (reference sequence). The CDR3 DNA follows: TGTGCCAGCAGCTTACTCGATACGCAGTATTTT. Its translation is CASSLLDTQYF.

The chain carries TRBV19 and TRBJ2-5; 7 positions match TRBD1. The J segment lost 3 bases and the V segment lost 10 bases, leaving 14 bases of the junction unmatched. Germline V CDR1 and CDR2: LNHDA, SQIVND (reference sequence). CDR3 length: 15 amino acids. As DNA, the CDR3 is TGTGCCACCGGAGATCCGGGACAGCCCGAAGAGACCCAGTACTTC. Encoded protein: CATGDPGQPEETQYF.

The chain is built from TRBV7-9 and TRBJ2-7; no clear D gene. V was trimmed by 3 bases and J by 7 bases, leaving 16 bases between them. Germline V CDR1 and CDR2: SEHNR, FQNEAQ (reference sequence). The CDR3 totals 14 residues. The CDR3 DNA is TGTGCCAGCAGCTTTTCTCCGATAGGATCGGAGCAGTACTTC. It yields the protein CASSFSPIGSEQYF.